These T cell receptor beta chains were read from a single sample in a study of CD8 T cells in Susac syndrome. MiXCR was run by TCRdb on the immunoSEQ multiplex PCR reads, yielding one entry per CDR3 protein. In the table there are 150,000 to 200,000 distinct CDR3 sequences, 85% to 95% of which are singletons. Sequenced material: CD8+ T cells from PBMCs. All receptors derive from a human donor with multiple sclerosis. The conserved cysteine and the conserved F or W are not part of the CDR3 here. Fields, in order: D gene, V gene, CDR3 protein. The D gene is left open where the match is weak.

NA | TRBV3-1 | ASSQLGLPTDEQF
NA | TRBV7-9 | ASSLSPPQAF
NA | TRBV29-1 | SVLGTSYEQY
NA | TRBV27 | ASSDKGAYNEQF
NA | TRBV7-8 | ASSFYAPERTEAF
TRBD2 | TRBV30 | AWNLGTSGAYNEQF
TRBD2 | TRBV4-1 | ASSQDPLRPAGASTQY
TRBD1 | TRBV30 | AWSVQGDEQY
NA | TRBV3-1 | ASSQPGRANYGYT
NA | TRBV2 | ASRDAYEQY
NA | TRBV29-1 | SVEPPGGAGEQY
NA | TRBV29-1 | SVHGGSYNEQF
TRBD1 | TRBV29-1 | SAQGGARWNTEAF
NA | TRBV2 | ASSVAVLAKNIQY
NA | TRBV12-3/TRBV12-4 | AGGRGPGANVLT
TRBD1 | TRBV28 | ASSLTGTGSTGELF
NA | TRBV7-8 | ASSFFFREANSGANVLT
NA | TRBV27 | ASSLSVGGSYGYT
TRBD2 | TRBV6-2/TRBV6-3 | ASSYLTSGGAVTGELF
TRBD1 | TRBV25-1 | ASRRDSQPYEQY